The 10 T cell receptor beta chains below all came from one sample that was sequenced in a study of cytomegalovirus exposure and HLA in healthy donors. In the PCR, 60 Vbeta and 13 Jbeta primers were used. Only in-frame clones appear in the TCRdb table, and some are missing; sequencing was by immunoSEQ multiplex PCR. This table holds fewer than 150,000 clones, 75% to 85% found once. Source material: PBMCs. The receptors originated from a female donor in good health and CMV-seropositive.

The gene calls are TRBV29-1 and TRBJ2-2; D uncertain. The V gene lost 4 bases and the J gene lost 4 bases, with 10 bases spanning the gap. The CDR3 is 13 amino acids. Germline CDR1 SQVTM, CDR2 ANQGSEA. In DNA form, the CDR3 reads TGCAGCGTTGCACATCCTGCCACCGGGGAGCTGTTTTTT. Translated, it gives CSVAHPATGELFF.

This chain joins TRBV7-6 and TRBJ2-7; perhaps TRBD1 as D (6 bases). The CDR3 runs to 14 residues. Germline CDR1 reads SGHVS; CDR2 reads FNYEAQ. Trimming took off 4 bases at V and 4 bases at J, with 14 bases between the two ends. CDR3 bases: TGTGCCAGCAGCTCGAGCGTGGGGGCGTACGAGCAGTACTTC. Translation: CASSSSVGAYEQYF.

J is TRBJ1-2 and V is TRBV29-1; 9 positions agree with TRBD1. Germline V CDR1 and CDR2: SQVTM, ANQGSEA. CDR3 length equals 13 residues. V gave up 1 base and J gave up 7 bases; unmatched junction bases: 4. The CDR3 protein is CSVEGTGVFGYTF. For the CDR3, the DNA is TGCAGCGTTGAAGGGACAGGGGTTTTTGGCTACACCTTC.

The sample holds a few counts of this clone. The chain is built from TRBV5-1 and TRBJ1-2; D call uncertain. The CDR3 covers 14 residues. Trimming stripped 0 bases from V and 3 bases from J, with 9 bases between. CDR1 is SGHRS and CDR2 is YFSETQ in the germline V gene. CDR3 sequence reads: CASSLERGDYGYTF. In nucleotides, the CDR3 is TGCGCCAGCAGCTTGGAACGGGGTGACTATGGCTACACCTTC.

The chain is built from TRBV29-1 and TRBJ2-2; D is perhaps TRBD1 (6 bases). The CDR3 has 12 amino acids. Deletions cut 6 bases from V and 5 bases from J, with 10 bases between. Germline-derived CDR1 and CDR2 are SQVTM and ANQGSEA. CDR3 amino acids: CSVPDRTGELFF. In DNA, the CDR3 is TGCAGCGTCCCAGACAGGACCGGGGAGCTGTTTTTT.

DNA for the CDR3: TGTGCCAGCAGTCGACTACTATGGGACTACGAGCAGTACTTC. Translating it yields CASSRLLWDYEQYF. The genes are TRBV4-2 and TRBJ2-7; D is perhaps TRBD2 (5 bases). V was cut by 6 bases and J by 3 bases, with 15 bases left in between. The CDR3 has 14 residues. CDR1 and CDR2 from the germline V gene are LGHNA and YNFKEQ.

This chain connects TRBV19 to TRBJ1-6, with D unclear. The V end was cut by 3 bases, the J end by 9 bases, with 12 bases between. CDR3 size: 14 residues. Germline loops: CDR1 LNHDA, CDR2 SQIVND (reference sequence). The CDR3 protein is CASSITGSFSPLHF. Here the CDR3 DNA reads TGTGCCAGTAGTATTACGGGGTCCTTTTCACCCCTCCACTTT.

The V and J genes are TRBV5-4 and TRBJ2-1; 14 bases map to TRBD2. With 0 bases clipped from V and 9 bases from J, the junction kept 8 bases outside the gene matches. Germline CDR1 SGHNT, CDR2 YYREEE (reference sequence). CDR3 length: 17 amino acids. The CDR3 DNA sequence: TGTGCCAGCAGCTTGGGTATTGGGACTAGCGGGGGAGGTGAGCAGTTCTTC. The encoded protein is CASSLGIGTSGGGEQFF.

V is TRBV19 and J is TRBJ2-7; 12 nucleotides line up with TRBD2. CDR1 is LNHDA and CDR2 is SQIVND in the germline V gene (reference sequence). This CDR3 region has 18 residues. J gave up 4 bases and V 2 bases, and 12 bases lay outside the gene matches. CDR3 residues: CASSIPRSGLAGIYEQYF. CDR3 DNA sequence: TGTGCCAGTAGTATACCCAGATCCGGACTAGCGGGGATTTACGAGCAGTACTTC.

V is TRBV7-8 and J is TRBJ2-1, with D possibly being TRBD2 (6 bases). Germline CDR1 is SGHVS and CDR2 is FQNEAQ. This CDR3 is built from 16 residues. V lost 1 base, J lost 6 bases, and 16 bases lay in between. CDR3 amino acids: CASSLEGLGLINEQFF. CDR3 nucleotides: TGTGCCAGCAGCTTAGAGGGTTTAGGACTAATCAATGAGCAGTTCTTC.